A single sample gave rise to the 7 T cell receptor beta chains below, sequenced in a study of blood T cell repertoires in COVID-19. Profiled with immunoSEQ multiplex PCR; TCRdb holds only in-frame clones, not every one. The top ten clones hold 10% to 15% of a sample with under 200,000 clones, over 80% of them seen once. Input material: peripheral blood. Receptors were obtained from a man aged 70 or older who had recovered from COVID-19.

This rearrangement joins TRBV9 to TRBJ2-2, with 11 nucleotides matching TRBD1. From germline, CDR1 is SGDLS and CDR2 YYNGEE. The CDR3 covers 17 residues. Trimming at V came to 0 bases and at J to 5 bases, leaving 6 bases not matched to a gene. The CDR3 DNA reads TGTGCCAGCAGCGTAGCTGGGACAGGGGGAACGACCGGGGAGCTGTTTTTT. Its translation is CASSVAGTGGTTGELFF.

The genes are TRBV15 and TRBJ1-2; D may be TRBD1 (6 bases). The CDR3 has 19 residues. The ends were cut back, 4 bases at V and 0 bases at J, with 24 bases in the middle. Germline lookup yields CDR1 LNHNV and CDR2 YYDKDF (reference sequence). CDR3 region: CATSTPQTGTTSANYGYTF. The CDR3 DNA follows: TGTGCCACCAGCACACCCCAGACCGGGACAACTTCAGCTAACTATGGCTACACCTTC.

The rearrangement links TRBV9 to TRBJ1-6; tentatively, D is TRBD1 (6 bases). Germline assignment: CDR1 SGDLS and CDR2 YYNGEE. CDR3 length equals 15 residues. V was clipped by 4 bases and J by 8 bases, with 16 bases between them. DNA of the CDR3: TGTGCCAGCAGCCAGAGGGGGGGAGTAGATTCACCCCTCCACTTT. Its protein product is CASSQRGGVDSPLHF.

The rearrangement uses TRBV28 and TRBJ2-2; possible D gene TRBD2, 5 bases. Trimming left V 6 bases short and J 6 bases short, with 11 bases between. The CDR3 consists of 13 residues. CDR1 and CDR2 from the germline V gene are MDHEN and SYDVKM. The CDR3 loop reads CASRGREAGELFF. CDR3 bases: TGTGCCAGCAGGGGCCGGGAAGCCGGGGAGCTGTTTTTT.

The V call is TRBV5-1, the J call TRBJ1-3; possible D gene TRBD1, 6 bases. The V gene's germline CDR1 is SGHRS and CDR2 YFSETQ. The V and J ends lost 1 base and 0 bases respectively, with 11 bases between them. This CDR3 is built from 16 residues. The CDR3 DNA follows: TGCGCCAGCAGCTTGATGGGGGCTGACTCTGGAAACACCATATATTTT. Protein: CASSLMGADSGNTIYF.

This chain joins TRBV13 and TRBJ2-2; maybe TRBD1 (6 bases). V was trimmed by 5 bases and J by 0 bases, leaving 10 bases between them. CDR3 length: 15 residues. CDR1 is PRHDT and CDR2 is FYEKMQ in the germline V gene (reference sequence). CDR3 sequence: CASSPGTSNTGELFF. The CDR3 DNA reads TGTGCCAGCAGCCCCGGGACATCGAACACCGGGGAGCTGTTTTTT.

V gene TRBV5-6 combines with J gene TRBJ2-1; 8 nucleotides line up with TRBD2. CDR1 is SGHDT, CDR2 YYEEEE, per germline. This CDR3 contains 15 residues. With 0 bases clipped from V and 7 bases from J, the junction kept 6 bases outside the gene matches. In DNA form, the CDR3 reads TGTGCCAGCAGCTTGGTGGGTAGCGGGACTAATGAGCAGTTCTTC. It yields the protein CASSLVGSGTNEQFF.